The rows below give T cell receptor beta chains drawn from one sample of a study of cytomegalovirus exposure and HLA in healthy donors. Here immunoSEQ multiplex PCR was the method, and the copy in TCRdb shows in-frame clones only, minus some. The table has 95,000 to 150,000 clones, around 70% seen once. Material: PBMCs. The receptors here all came from a woman aged 40 to 50 in good health and CMV-seronegative. The CDR3 runs from the conserved cysteine through the conserved F or W. The order of the fields is J gene, D gene, clone size, V gene, CDR3 DNA, CDR3 protein. The D gene is left open where the match is weak. The size field is filled for only some rows; it gives once, few, many or a size class.

TRBJ1-6 | . | . | TRBV6-4 | TGTGCCAGCAGTGAAACGTTCCCCCCGGGGTCACCCCTCCACTTT | CASSETFPPGSPLHF
TRBJ2-1 | TRBD2 | . | TRBV6-5 | TGTGCCAGCAGCCCCGGACTAGCGGGAGGCCGTGGGTTCTTC | CASSPGLAGGRGFF
TRBJ2-7 | . | . | TRBV6-1 | TGTGCCAGCAGTGAACACTCCTACGAGCAGTACTTC | CASSEHSYEQYF
TRBJ2-3 | . | . | TRBV7-8 | TGTGCCAGCAGCTTACAACAGGGCCGCACAGATACGCAGTATTTT | CASSLQQGRTDTQYF
TRBJ2-5 | . | few | TRBV30 | TGTGCCTGGAGTACGAGGGGGGGGAAAAAAGAGACCCAGTACTTC | CAWSTRGGKKETQYF
TRBJ1-6 | . | . | TRBV23-1 | TGCGCCAGCAGTCAATCGTCGGCAGGGGCCCTTGGCTCCTTACAATCCTATAATTCACCCCTCCACTTT | CASSQSSAGALGSLQSYNSPLHF
TRBJ2-7 | . | . | TRBV6-5 | TGTGCCGGCACCTCAATTACCCGGGGGATCTACGAGCAGTACTTC | CAGTSITRGIYEQYF
TRBJ2-7 | TRBD2 | few | TRBV29-1 | TGCAGCGTGACGACGAGCGGGGGGGAGTACTTC | CSVTTSGGEYF
TRBJ2-3 | TRBD1 | . | TRBV9 | TGTGCCAGCAGCGGGCCGGACAGGGGATTGACAGATACGCAGTATTTT | CASSGPDRGLTDTQYF
TRBJ2-2 | TRBD1 | once | TRBV5-1 | TGCGCCAGCAGCTTAGGGACAGGGGAAATGACCGGGGAGCTGTTTTTT | CASSLGTGEMTGELFF
TRBJ2-5 | TRBD1 | . | TRBV18 | TGTGCCAGCACCCCGGCACAGGGGGCAGGCGAGACCCAGTACTTC | CASTPAQGAGETQYF
TRBJ2-3 | TRBD2 | . | TRBV6-5 | TGTGCCAGCAGTACACCGGGGGGAGCAGATACGCAGTATTTT | CASSTPGGADTQYF
TRBJ2-7 | TRBD1 | few | TRBV7-2 | TGTGCCAGCAGCGCGACAGGGGGCTTATCCTACGAGCAGTACTTC | CASSATGGLSYEQYF
TRBJ2-5 | . | . | TRBV7-2 | TGTGCCAGCAGCTTCCGTACGGGTGCAGAGACCCAGTACTTC | CASSFRTGAETQYF
TRBJ2-6 | . | . | TRBV13 | TGTGCCAGCAGCTCAACAGGGTGGGCTTACTCTGGGGCCAACGTCCTGACTTTC | CASSSTGWAYSGANVLTF
TRBJ1-1 | . | . | TRBV7-2 | TGTGCCAGCAGCTTAGTCGCGGGTTTGAACACTGAAGCTTTCTTT | CASSLVAGLNTEAFF
TRBJ1-4 | . | once | TRBV6-5 | TGTGCCAGCAGGGCATCGACAGCTAAGCATGAAAAACTGTTTTTT | CASRASTAKHEKLFF
TRBJ2-7 | TRBD2 | . | TRBV19 | TGTGCCAGTAGTTCACCCCGGACTAGCGGGAGGTCCGAGCAGTACTTC | CASSSPRTSGRSEQYF
TRBJ1-3 | TRBD1 | . | TRBV29-1 | TGCAGCGTTTCCAGGGGGCCTGGAAACACCATATATTTT | CSVSRGPGNTIYF
TRBJ1-5 | . | . | TRBV7-9 | TGTGCCAGCAGCAGGGGGACTCAGCCCCAGCATTTT | CASSRGTQPQHF
TRBJ1-1 | . | . | TRBV2 | TGTGCCAGCAGCGCGGACACAGTAAACACTGAAGCTTTCTTT | CASSADTVNTEAFF
TRBJ1-6 | TRBD1 | . | TRBV7-6 | TGTGCCAGCGGACAGGGTTTAGAAAATTCACCCCTCCACTTT | CASGQGLENSPLHF
TRBJ1-2 | TRBD1 | . | TRBV25-1 | TGTGCCAGCAGTCCCCCGGGACAGGGTCGGTACGGCTACACCTTC | CASSPPGQGRYGYTF
TRBJ2-7 | . | . | TRBV4-1 | TGCGCCAGCAGCCAAGAAGGCGGCTCCTACGAGCAGTACTTC | CASSQEGGSYEQYF
TRBJ2-2 | . | . | TRBV7-9 | TGTGCCAGCAGTTATCCAGGGTTTACGAACACCGGGGAGCTGTTTTTT | CASSYPGFTNTGELFF
TRBJ2-3 | TRBD2 | . | TRBV28 | TGTGCCAGCAAGACGAGCGGGAGCCAATTCACAGATACGCAGTATTTT | CASKTSGSQFTDTQYF
TRBJ2-3 | . | . | TRBV13 | TGTGCCAGCAGCATCCCTAGCACAGATACGCAGTATTTT | CASSIPSTDTQYF
TRBJ2-1 | TRBD2 | once | TRBV4-3 | TGCGCCAGCAGCCAAGATACGGCTAGCGGGGGAGGTGAGCAGTTCTTC | CASSQDTASGGGEQFF
TRBJ1-1 | TRBD1 | . | TRBV9 | TGTGCCAGCAGTTCGACCGGGACAGGGCGCACTGAAGCTTTCTTT | CASSSTGTGRTEAFF
TRBJ2-2 | . | few | TRBV27 | TGTGCCAGCAGTTTTAGTATCGGCGGGCAGGCGAACACCGGGGAGCTGTTTTTT | CASSFSIGGQANTGELFF
TRBJ1-2 | . | . | TRBV7-2 | TGTGCCAGCAGCTTATACAGGGACTATGGCTACACCTTC | CASSLYRDYGYTF
TRBJ2-3 | . | . | TRBV21-1 | TGTGCCAGCAGCAAAGGATTAGGGATGGACAGGAGGACAGATACGCAGTATTTT | CASSKGLGMDRRTDTQYF
TRBJ2-7 | TRBD1 | . | TRBV10-3 | TGTGCCATCAGTGCAGGACAGGGGGGCCCCTACGAGCAGTACTTC | CAISAGQGGPYEQYF
TRBJ1-5 | . | . | TRBV4-2 | TGTGCCAGCAGTCCTACAGGGCTGAATGGCAATCAGCCCCAGCATTTT | CASSPTGLNGNQPQHF
TRBJ1-1 | . | . | TRBV18 | TGTGCCAGCTCACCACCGGCTGGCGGCGGAGCTTTCTTT | CASSPPAGGGAFF
TRBJ2-7 | TRBD1 | . | TRBV28 | TGTGCCAGCAGTCCCATCGGACAGGGGAGAAACGAGCAGTACTTC | CASSPIGQGRNEQYF
TRBJ2-2 | TRBD2 | . | TRBV7-2 | TGTGCCAGCAGCTCTAGGACTAGCGGGGGGGTAACGAACACCGGGGAGCTGTTTTTT | CASSSRTSGGVTNTGELFF
TRBJ2-7 | TRBD2 | few | TRBV28 | TGTGCCAGCAGTACCCCCGCTAGCGGGAGCTTAGAGCAGTACTTC | CASSTPASGSLEQYF
TRBJ2-6 | . | . | TRBV11-3 | TGTGCCAGCAGTAGAGACAGAGAATCCTCTGGGGCCAACGTCCTGACTTTC | CASSRDRESSGANVLTF